The T cell receptor beta chain described here comes from a study of beta chain features in type 1 diabetes. A note on this clone: Its antigen is not known.

Germline V lookup: CDR1 MDHEN, CDR2 SYDVKM. Trimming at V came to 4 bases and at J to 2 bases, leaving 6 bases not matched to a gene. This CDR3 has 16 amino acids. Isolated RNA was reverse transcribed in full, so expressed TCRB transcripts were sequenced. Sequencing was performed with immunoSEQ multiplex PCR; in TCRdb, only in-frame clones are kept and a portion is missing. The sample shows roughly 610,000 clones, around a sixth of them seen only once. Whole-study findings and limits: Any HLA effect on TCRB rearrangement was left unresolved by small sub-analyses. Fewer junction insertions and more nucleotide deletions appeared in type 1 diabetes patients.

The chain carries TRBV28 and TRBJ2-1, with 9 bases matching TRBD2. The sequenced material came from naive CD4+ T cells from blood. The source of this sequence is a man aged 18 to 30 in good health. CDR3 amino acids: CASSSYSGSPYNEQFF. CDR3 nucleotide sequence: TGTGCCAGCAGTTCCTATAGCGGGAGCCCCTACAATGAGCAGTTCTTC.